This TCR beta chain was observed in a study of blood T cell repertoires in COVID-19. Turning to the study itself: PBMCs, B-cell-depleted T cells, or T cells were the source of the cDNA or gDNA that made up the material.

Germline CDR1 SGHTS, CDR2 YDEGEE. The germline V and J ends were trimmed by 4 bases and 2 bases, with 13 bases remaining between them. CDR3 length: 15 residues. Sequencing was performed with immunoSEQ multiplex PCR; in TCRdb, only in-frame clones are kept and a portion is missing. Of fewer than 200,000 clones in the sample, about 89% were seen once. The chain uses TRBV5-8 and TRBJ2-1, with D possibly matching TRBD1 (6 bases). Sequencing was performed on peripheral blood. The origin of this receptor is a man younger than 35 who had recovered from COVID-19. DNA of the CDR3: TGTGCCAGCAGCCAATCAGGGGTTGCCTACAATGAGCAGTTCTTC. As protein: CASSQSGVAYNEQFF.